One and the same sample provided the 26 T cell receptor beta chains below, sequenced in a study of T cells after yellow fever vaccination (dated by TCRdb to the late 2010s). Library generation was performed with 5' RACE. Sequencing used an Illumina HiSeq 2500. TCRdb reprocessed the public reads (quality trimming at Q25 with fastp, clone calling with MiXCR) and kept in-frame beta chains. Merged by CDR3 protein, the rows form single entries marked with the most common genes and DNA. In all, the sample holds roughly 520,000 distinct CDR3 sequences, and around a fifth of those were seen once. Around 16% of the sample is held by the ten biggest clonotypes. The label giving this sample's treatment or condition can be read as: live attenuated yellow fever vaccine strain. The sequences come from PBMCs, collected more than 20 days after the first yellow fever vaccination. The receptors were sampled from a man aged 18 to 30 who received the YFV17D yellow fever vaccine.

This sequence joins TRBV7-8 and TRBJ2-5; D tentatively fits TRBD1 or TRBD2 (5 bases each). There are 15 residues in the CDR3. V shed 0 bases and J shed 5 bases, with 13 bases lying between them. The V gene's germline CDR1 is SGHVS and CDR2 FQNEAQ. The CDR3 spells CASSLAPGKGETQYF. CDR3 in DNA: TGTGCCAGCAGCTTAGCTCCGGGGAAGGGGGAGACCCAGTACTTC.

This CDR3 reads CSAPGQGAVGELFF. DNA of the CDR3: TGCAGTGCCCCCGGACAGGGTGCCGTCGGGGAGCTGTTTTTT. J is TRBJ2-2 and V is TRBV20-1; 8 bases are shared with TRBD1. The CDR3 has 14 residues. Germline V gene data show CDR1 as DFQATT and CDR2 as SNEGSKA (reference sequence). Trimming removed 6 bases from V and 7 bases from J; junction bases left unmatched: 10.

There are a few counts of this clonotype. This sequence joins TRBV6-5 and TRBJ1-1; tentative D call: TRBD1 (5 bases). This CDR3 is built from 14 residues. Trimming shortened V by 0 bases and J by 5 bases, and 10 bases separated the two germline ends. Germline V lookup: CDR1 MNHEY, CDR2 SVGAGI. The CDR3 DNA reads TGTGCCAGCAGTTACTCTGAGGGGAGAACTGAAGCTTTCTTT. It specifies CASSYSEGRTEAFF.

This clonotype was detected only once. The CDR3 region is CAIGTSGLETQYF. CDR3 sequence (DNA): TGTGCCATTGGGACTAGCGGTTTAGAGACCCAGTACTTC. J is TRBJ2-5 and V is TRBV25-1, with 11 bases matching TRBD2. This CDR3 contains 13 residues. Germline V gives CDR1 MGHDK, CDR2 SYGVNS. The V segment lost 10 bases and the J segment 4 bases; nucleotides outside the gene matches: 5.

This clonotype was detected a few times. The genes are TRBV5-4 and TRBJ2-7; 8 positions agree with TRBD1. The CDR3 totals 15 residues. In germline, CDR1 is SGHNT, CDR2 YYREEE (reference sequence). V dropped 2 bases and J dropped 0; count of bases not matched to a gene: 4. The CDR3 DNA reads as TGTGCCAGCAGCTTAAACAGGGGGAGCTCCTACGAGCAGTACTTC. It specifies CASSLNRGSSYEQYF.

This clonotype was seen a few times. This chain links TRBV10-3 with TRBJ2-1, with 7 bases fitting TRBD1. With V trimmed by 7 bases and J by 0 bases, 6 bases remained unmatched. CDR3 length: 15 amino acids. Germline CDR1 reads ENHRY; CDR2 reads SYGVKD. The CDR3 loop reads CAITSQGNSYNEQFF. As DNA, the CDR3 is TGTGCCATCACTTCACAGGGGAACTCCTACAATGAGCAGTTCTTC.

The chain joins TRBV20-1 to TRBJ2-1, with 9 nucleotides matching TRBD1. This CDR3 region has 13 residues. CDR1 is DFQATT and CDR2 is SNEGSKA in the germline V gene (reference sequence). V dropped 6 bases and J dropped 8; count of bases not matched to a gene: 8. CDR3: CSARTGEGDEQFF. The DNA for the CDR3 is TGCAGTGCGCGGACAGGGGAGGGCGATGAGCAGTTCTTC.

The rearrangement joins TRBV10-3 to TRBJ2-5, with D unclear. The ends were cut back, 6 bases at V and 7 bases at J, with 15 bases in the middle. The CDR3 sequence is 13 residues long. Germline-derived CDR1 and CDR2 are ENHRY and SYGVKD. This CDR3 reads CAISPAAIGTQYF. In DNA form, the CDR3 reads TGTGCCATCAGCCCGGCAGCCATAGGGACCCAGTACTTC.

This clonotype was recorded at least ten times. The chain couples TRBV5-5 to TRBJ2-1; D not resolved. This CDR3 region has 12 residues. V shed 3 bases and J shed 8 bases, with 9 bases lying between them. CDR1 SGHKS and CDR2 YYEKEE come from the germline V gene (reference sequence). The CDR3 coding sequence is TGTGCCAGCAGCTCGCTCAGCGATGAGCAGTTCTTC. Its translation: CASSSLSDEQFF.

This rearrangement joins TRBV28 to TRBJ2-7; D might be TRBD1 (6 bases). The CDR3 consists of 14 residues. The V end lost 5 bases, the J end lost 2 bases, and 13 bases lay between the germline ends. Germline CDR1 is MDHEN and CDR2 is SYDVKM. CDR3 protein: CASSIHRETYEQYV. CDR3 coding DNA: TGTGCCAGCAGTATCCACAGGGAAACCTACGAGCAGTACGTC.

This clonotype was detected many times. The V and J genes are TRBV7-9 and TRBJ1-2; D not certain. Germline values: CDR1 SEHNR, CDR2 FQNEAQ (reference sequence). CDR3 size: 12 residues. Trimming took 1 base from V and 7 from J, leaving 7 bases between them. CDR3 amino acids: CASSLEAFGYTF. CDR3 coding DNA: TGTGCCAGCAGCTTAGAGGCCTTTGGCTACACCTTC.

Details on this clonotype: This CDR3 is missing its conserved last phenylalanine or tryptophan, likely due to a read error. The J gene is TRBJ2-7, the V gene TRBV12-3 or TRBV12-4; 11 nucleotides line up with TRBD2. V trimming: 0 bases; J trimming: 2 bases; junction bases outside the gene matches: 12. The CDR3 sequence is 19 residues long. CDR3 in amino acids: CASSLAPRASGGRPYEQYL. The CDR3 DNA is TGTGCCAGCAGTTTAGCTCCCCGGGCTAGCGGGGGGCGCCCCTACGAGCAGTACCTC.

The J gene is TRBJ2-3, the V gene TRBV5-6; unclear D gene. CDR1 and CDR2 (germline): SGHDT, YYEEEE. The V end was cut by 2 bases, the J end by 6 bases, with 10 bases between. The CDR3 consists of 13 residues. Here the CDR3 DNA reads TGTGCCAGCAGCTTTGAGATCAGGGATACGCAGTATTTT. This sequence encodes CASSFEIRDTQYF.

This clonotype was counted a few times. The chain is built from TRBV15 and TRBJ1-4; the match to TRBD1 covers 12 bases. Germline CDR1 is LNHNV and CDR2 is YYDKDF (reference sequence). CDR3 length: 16 amino acids. The V segment lost 4 bases and the J segment 3 bases; nucleotides outside the gene matches: 3. CDR3 protein: CATSMGQGAPNEKLFF. The CDR3 nucleotides read TGTGCCACCAGCATGGGACAGGGGGCACCTAATGAAAAACTGTTTTTT.

This clonotype was seen a handful of times. The CDR3: CASTAGTGNTEAFF. CDR3 DNA: TGTGCCAGTACCGCCGGGACAGGTAACACTGAAGCTTTCTTT. The chain employs TRBV19 and TRBJ1-1, with 8 bases that match TRBD1. Trimming cost V 7 bases and J 2 bases; bases outside gene matches: 6. CDR3 length: 14 amino acids. CDR1 and CDR2 from the germline V gene are LNHDA and SQIVND (reference sequence).

The gene calls are TRBV6-1 and TRBJ1-4, with D maybe TRBD1 (6 bases). Germline values: CDR1 MNHNS, CDR2 SASEGT. Trimming took off 10 bases at V and 0 bases at J, with 15 bases between the two ends. The CDR3 spans 15 residues. CDR3 sequence: CATQGRAPTNEKLFF. The CDR3 DNA sequence: TGTGCCACCCAGGGGAGGGCACCAACTAATGAAAAACTGTTTTTT.

The J gene is TRBJ2-5, the V gene TRBV4-3, with 8 bases identical to TRBD2. The CDR3 sequence is 16 residues long. Germline CDR1 reads LGHNA; CDR2 reads YSLEER. J gave up 4 bases and V 2 bases, and 9 bases lay outside the gene matches. CDR3 region: CASSQSPSGLAETQYF. CDR3 bases: TGCGCCAGCAGCCAAAGCCCCTCCGGACTAGCAGAGACCCAGTACTTC.

This clonotype was detected only a few times. The rearrangement links TRBV28 to TRBJ2-3, with 8 nucleotides matching TRBD1. The germline gives CDR1 MDHEN, CDR2 SYDVKM. The CDR3 runs 15 residues. After removal of 10 bases from V and 3 bases from J, the junction contained 12 bases not matched to a gene. CDR3 bases: TGTGCCACCGCCCCCAGGACAGGGAGGACAGATACGCAGTATTTT. This sequence encodes CATAPRTGRTDTQYF.

This clonotype turned up a few times. This chain connects TRBV19 to TRBJ1-1; D gene ambiguous. In germline, CDR1 is LNHDA, CDR2 SQIVND (reference sequence). V lost 3 bases, J lost 4 bases, and 9 bases lay in between. The CDR3 loop spans 13 amino acids. For the CDR3, the DNA is TGTGCCAGTAGTATTGTGGGTGGCACTGAAGCTTTCTTT. It translates to CASSIVGGTEAFF. The full variable domain, completed using reference TRBV19 and TRBJ1-1, is DGGITQSPKYLFRKEGQNVTLSCEQNLNHDAMYWYRQDPGQGLRLIYYSQIVNDFQKGDIAEGYSVSREKKESFPLTVTSAQKNPTAFYLCASSIVGGTEAFFGQGTRLTVV.

The V gene is TRBV4-2, the J gene TRBJ2-1; D is undetermined. The V gene lost 1 base and the J gene lost 5 bases, with 6 bases spanning the gap. Per germline, CDR1 LGHNA and CDR2 YNFKEQ. The CDR3 runs to 13 residues. The CDR3 region has the DNA TGTGCCAGCAGCCAAGGGGATGACAATGAGCAGTTCTTC. The encoded protein is CASSQGDDNEQFF.

CDR3 DNA: TGTGCCATCAGCTCCGGACAGGGATTAGGCAAAAACATTCAGTACTTC. The encoded protein is CAISSGQGLGKNIQYF. This sequence joins TRBV10-3 and TRBJ2-4; 8 bases are shared with TRBD1. The CDR3 sequence is 16 residues long. J was trimmed by 3 bases and V by 6 bases; bases with no gene match: 10. From germline, CDR1 is ENHRY and CDR2 SYGVKD.

This clonotype appeared a few times. The chain's CDR3 is CASSYPTVTDTQYF. The CDR3 DNA sequence: TGTGCCAGCAGTTATCCCACAGTCACAGATACGCAGTATTTT. The V gene is TRBV6-5, the J gene TRBJ2-3; no clear D. This CDR3 contains 14 residues. Germline V gene data show CDR1 as MNHEY and CDR2 as SVGAGI. The V and J ends lost 3 bases and 2 bases respectively, with 9 bases between them.

This clonotype was counted only a few times. This rearrangement joins TRBV7-2 to TRBJ2-3; 11 bases fit TRBD1. CDR1 SGHTA and CDR2 FQGNSA come from the germline V gene. This CDR3 spans 14 amino acids. J lost 6 bases, V lost 3 bases, and 2 bases had no gene match. The CDR3 sequence is CASSFGTGGDTQYF. The CDR3 bases are TGTGCCAGCAGCTTCGGGACAGGGGGGGATACGCAGTATTTT.

The chain carries TRBV7-2 and TRBJ2-7, with a tentative D call TRBD1 (6 bases). From germline, CDR1 is SGHTA and CDR2 FQGNSA. This CDR3 has 14 residues. Trimming pared 0 bases from V and 7 bases from J, leaving 13 bases between. CDR3 amino acids: CASSLARGGGEQYV. DNA for the CDR3: TGTGCCAGCAGCTTAGCCAGGGGCGGTGGGGAGCAGTACGTC.

This clonotype was seen only a few times. The gene calls are TRBV5-1 and TRBJ2-3; TRBD1 matches 7 bases. The V gene end was trimmed by 7 bases and the J gene end by 3 bases; junction bases not matched to a gene: 5. This CDR3 spans 13 amino acids. Germline CDR1 and CDR2: SGHRS and YFSETQ. CDR3 region: CASGQALTDTQYF. The DNA for the CDR3 is TGCGCCAGCGGACAGGCCCTTACAGATACGCAGTATTTT.

The chain combines TRBV28 with TRBJ1-1; 10 bases are shared with TRBD1. This CDR3 is built from 16 residues. From germline, CDR1 is MDHEN and CDR2 SYDVKM. Losses at the gene ends were 4 bases for V and 6 bases for J; bases not matched to a gene: 11. The CDR3 region has the DNA TGTGCCAGCAGTTCACCCGGGACAGGGGTTTTATCTGAAGCTTTCTTT. Translation gives CASSSPGTGVLSEAFF.